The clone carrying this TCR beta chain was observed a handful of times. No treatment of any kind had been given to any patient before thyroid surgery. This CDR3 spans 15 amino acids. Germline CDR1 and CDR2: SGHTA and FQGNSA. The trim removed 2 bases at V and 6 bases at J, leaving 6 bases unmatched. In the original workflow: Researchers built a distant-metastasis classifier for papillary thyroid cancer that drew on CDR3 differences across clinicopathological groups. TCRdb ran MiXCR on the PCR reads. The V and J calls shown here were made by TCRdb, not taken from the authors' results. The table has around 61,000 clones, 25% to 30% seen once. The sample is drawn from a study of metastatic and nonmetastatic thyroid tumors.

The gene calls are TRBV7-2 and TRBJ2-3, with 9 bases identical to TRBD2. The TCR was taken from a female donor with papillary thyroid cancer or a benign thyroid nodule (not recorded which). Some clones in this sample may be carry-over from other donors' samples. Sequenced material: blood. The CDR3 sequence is CASSLSGRRDDTQYF. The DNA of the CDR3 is TGTGCCAGCAGCTTAAGCGGGAGGAGGGATGATACGCAGTATTTT.